The rows below give T cell receptor beta chains drawn from one sample of a study of spatial heterogeneity in lung cancer. MiXCR, run by TCRdb on the 5' RACE reads, gives a single entry per CDR3 protein. The data contain 20,000 to 25,000 distinct CDR3 sequences, 3% to 3.5% of them singletons. The specimen was PBMCs, collected at surgery. Receptors were obtained from a female donor with early-stage non-small cell lung cancer. The CDR3 runs from the conserved cysteine through the conserved F or W. D genes are given only for firm matches. The size field is filled for only some rows; it gives once, few, many or a size class.

d_call: TRBD1
clone_size: many
j_call: TRBJ2-7
v_call: TRBV7-9
cdr3_nt: TGTGCCAGCACCGGACAGGGGGCACCCGAGCAGTACTTC
cdr3_aa: CASTGQGAPEQYF

d_call: TRBD1
clone_size: .
j_call: TRBJ1-2
v_call: TRBV24-1
cdr3_nt: TGTGCCACCAGTGATCGGACAGGAGCCTATGGCTACACCTTC
cdr3_aa: CATSDRTGAYGYTF

d_call: TRBD2
clone_size: few
j_call: TRBJ2-3
v_call: TRBV6-5
cdr3_nt: TGTGCCAGCAGTTACTCGAACGGCGGGAGCGGAACAGATACGCAGTATTTT
cdr3_aa: CASSYSNGGSGTDTQYF

d_call: TRBD2
clone_size: many
j_call: TRBJ2-3
v_call: TRBV15
cdr3_nt: TGTGCCACCAGCACGATAGCGGGAGCCGATAACACAGATACGCAGTATTTT
cdr3_aa: CATSTIAGADNTDTQYF

d_call: .
clone_size: .
j_call: TRBJ1-1
v_call: TRBV27
cdr3_nt: TGTGCCAGCAGTCCGAGGACAGCTACTGAAGCTTTCTTT
cdr3_aa: CASSPRTATEAFF

d_call: TRBD2
clone_size: many
j_call: TRBJ2-7
v_call: TRBV4-2
cdr3_nt: TGTGCCAGCAGCCAAGGGCGGTCGGGAGGAAGCTACGAGCAGTACTTC
cdr3_aa: CASSQGRSGGSYEQYF

d_call: .
clone_size: many
j_call: TRBJ2-1
v_call: TRBV14
cdr3_nt: TGTGCCAGCAGCTCTTGGGCGTCTGAGCAGTTCTTC
cdr3_aa: CASSSWASEQFF

d_call: TRBD2
clone_size: many
j_call: TRBJ2-3
v_call: TRBV7-9
cdr3_nt: TGTGCCAGCAGCTTAAGCTTGACTAGCGGACCAGATACGCAGTATTTT
cdr3_aa: CASSLSLTSGPDTQYF

d_call: TRBD2
clone_size: many
j_call: TRBJ2-5
v_call: TRBV4-2
cdr3_nt: TGTGCCAGCAGCCCCCTGGGGGGGGAGGGAAAAGAGACCCAGTACTTC
cdr3_aa: CASSPLGGEGKETQYF

d_call: TRBD2
clone_size: many
j_call: TRBJ2-7
v_call: TRBV6-6
cdr3_nt: TGTGCCAGCAGTTATAGTCTAGCGGAGTACGAGCAGTACTTC
cdr3_aa: CASSYSLAEYEQYF

d_call: .
clone_size: many
j_call: TRBJ2-7
v_call: TRBV9
cdr3_nt: TGTGCCAGCAGCCCCGAGCGCTCCTACGAGCAGTACTTC
cdr3_aa: CASSPERSYEQYF

d_call: .
clone_size: many
j_call: TRBJ2-2
v_call: TRBV28
cdr3_nt: TGTGCCAGCAGTTTATGGGGGAGTCGGGGTGCCGGGGAGCTGTTTTTT
cdr3_aa: CASSLWGSRGAGELFF

d_call: .
clone_size: many
j_call: TRBJ2-5
v_call: TRBV7-2
cdr3_nt: TGTGCCAGCAGCTTAGGGCGGGTACAGGAGACCCAGTACTTC
cdr3_aa: CASSLGRVQETQYF

d_call: TRBD1
clone_size: many
j_call: TRBJ1-1
v_call: TRBV5-1
cdr3_nt: TGCGCCAGCAGCTTGCTAGGACAGGGGAACACTGAAGCTTTCTTT
cdr3_aa: CASSLLGQGNTEAFF

d_call: .
clone_size: many
j_call: TRBJ1-5
v_call: TRBV10-2
cdr3_nt: TGCGCCAGCAACCCTGTGGGGGGTCAGCCCCAGCATTTT
cdr3_aa: CASNPVGGQPQHF

d_call: .
clone_size: few
j_call: TRBJ2-7
v_call: TRBV5-6
cdr3_nt: TGTGCCAGCAGCTTCCGGGACACAGCCTACGAGCAGTACTTC
cdr3_aa: CASSFRDTAYEQYF

d_call: TRBD1
clone_size: many
j_call: TRBJ1-4
v_call: TRBV3-1
cdr3_nt: TGTGCCAGCAGCCATAGCCAGGGGGGCCCGGGCCCTGAAAAACTGTTTTTT
cdr3_aa: CASSHSQGGPGPEKLFF

d_call: TRBD1
clone_size: few
j_call: TRBJ2-5
v_call: TRBV7-6
cdr3_nt: TGTGCCAGCAGAAGGGACAGGGGGTCAGAGACCCAGTACTTC
cdr3_aa: CASRRDRGSETQYF

d_call: TRBD1
clone_size: many
j_call: TRBJ1-1
v_call: TRBV11-2
cdr3_nt: TGTGCCAGCAGCATCAGACAGGGGGAGGGCACTGAAGCTTTCTTT
cdr3_aa: CASSIRQGEGTEAFF

d_call: .
clone_size: many
j_call: TRBJ2-2
v_call: TRBV18
cdr3_nt: TGTGCCAGCTCACCCTCCAACACCGGGGAGCTGTTTTTT
cdr3_aa: CASSPSNTGELFF

d_call: .
clone_size: many
j_call: TRBJ2-4
v_call: TRBV7-8
cdr3_nt: TGTGCCAGCAGCCCGTCGACAGTAGCCAAAAACATTCAGTACTTC
cdr3_aa: CASSPSTVAKNIQYF

d_call: .
clone_size: many
j_call: TRBJ1-1
v_call: TRBV12-3/TRBV12-4
cdr3_nt: TGTGCCAGCAGTTTAGCCGGTGAAGCTTTCTTT
cdr3_aa: CASSLAGEAFF

d_call: .
clone_size: many
j_call: TRBJ2-7
v_call: TRBV29-1
cdr3_nt: TGCAGCGTTGGGGAACAGTTTAAACCCTACGAGCAGTACTTC
cdr3_aa: CSVGEQFKPYEQYF

d_call: TRBD2
clone_size: many
j_call: TRBJ2-1
v_call: TRBV9
cdr3_nt: TGTGCCAGCAGCTCAGGCCCCCCTAGCGGGGGGTATGAGCAGTTCTTC
cdr3_aa: CASSSGPPSGGYEQFF

d_call: .
clone_size: .
j_call: TRBJ2-7
v_call: TRBV19
cdr3_nt: TGTGCCAGTAGTGGGGAAATCAACCCTTACGAGCAGTACTTC
cdr3_aa: CASSGEINPYEQYF

d_call: .
clone_size: many
j_call: TRBJ2-3
v_call: TRBV20-1
cdr3_nt: TGCACCAGTGCCCAGGGATGGTACACAGATACGCAGTATTTT
cdr3_aa: CTSAQGWYTDTQYF

d_call: .
clone_size: many
j_call: TRBJ1-5
v_call: TRBV12-3/TRBV12-4
cdr3_nt: TGTGCCAGCAGTTTTGGTGACAGGAACAATCAGCCCCAGCATTTT
cdr3_aa: CASSFGDRNNQPQHF

d_call: .
clone_size: many
j_call: TRBJ2-2
v_call: TRBV6-1
cdr3_nt: TGTGCCAGCAGCGCCGGGGGAACCGGGGAGCTGTTTTTT
cdr3_aa: CASSAGGTGELFF

d_call: .
clone_size: .
j_call: TRBJ2-1
v_call: TRBV12-3/TRBV12-4
cdr3_nt: TGTGCCAGCAGTTTCTCCCCCGATGAGCAGTTCTTC
cdr3_aa: CASSFSPDEQFF

d_call: .
clone_size: many
j_call: TRBJ1-2
v_call: TRBV28
cdr3_nt: TGTGCCAGCAGTTTTCCCGCTCTACCCTATGGCTACACCTTC
cdr3_aa: CASSFPALPYGYTF

d_call: TRBD1
clone_size: many
j_call: TRBJ2-4
v_call: TRBV5-1
cdr3_nt: TGCGCCAGCAGCTTGGAAGGGACAGCAGCCTTAGCCAAAAACATTCAGTACTTC
cdr3_aa: CASSLEGTAALAKNIQYF

d_call: .
clone_size: many
j_call: TRBJ2-7
v_call: TRBV6-6
cdr3_nt: TGTGCCAGCAGCCCCAGCGGGTTTTACGAGCAGTACTTC
cdr3_aa: CASSPSGFYEQYF

d_call: .
clone_size: few
j_call: TRBJ2-3
v_call: TRBV19
cdr3_nt: TGTGCCAGTTCGACAGGCCCCCGAGATACGCAGTATTTT
cdr3_aa: CASSTGPRDTQYF

d_call: TRBD2
clone_size: many
j_call: TRBJ2-3
v_call: TRBV27
cdr3_nt: TGTGCCAGCAGTTTATATGGGGGACTAGCGGTTGCAGATACGCAGTATTTT
cdr3_aa: CASSLYGGLAVADTQYF

d_call: .
clone_size: many
j_call: TRBJ1-2
v_call: TRBV12-3/TRBV12-4
cdr3_nt: TGTGCCAGCAGTTCGGGAGACAGGAACTATGGCTACACCTTC
cdr3_aa: CASSSGDRNYGYTF

d_call: TRBD1
clone_size: many
j_call: TRBJ1-1
v_call: TRBV5-1
cdr3_nt: TGCGCCAGCAGCGGAGGGACAGGGGGCGTTCTCGCTGAAGCTTTCTTT
cdr3_aa: CASSGGTGGVLAEAFF

d_call: TRBD2
clone_size: few
j_call: TRBJ2-1
v_call: TRBV12-5
cdr3_nt: TGTGCTAGTGGTCGGGTGGGACTAGCGGGAGGACGCACCTACAATGAGCAGTTCTTC
cdr3_aa: CASGRVGLAGGRTYNEQFF

d_call: TRBD2
clone_size: many
j_call: TRBJ2-7
v_call: TRBV3-1
cdr3_nt: TGTGCCAGCGGCGCCGGGACTAGCGGGAGTCTACACGAGCAGTACTTC
cdr3_aa: CASGAGTSGSLHEQYF

d_call: TRBD2
clone_size: many
j_call: TRBJ2-1
v_call: TRBV20-1
cdr3_nt: TGCAGTGCTACCACCCCGGGGGGCTCCTACAATGAGCAGTTCTTC
cdr3_aa: CSATTPGGSYNEQFF

d_call: .
clone_size: medium-sized
j_call: TRBJ2-7
v_call: TRBV4-1
cdr3_nt: TGCGCCAGCAGTCAAGGACTCAGGGGGGCCTCCGAGCAGTACTTC
cdr3_aa: CASSQGLRGASEQYF

d_call: .
clone_size: many
j_call: TRBJ2-1
v_call: TRBV27
cdr3_nt: TGTGCCAGCAGGGGCCAGATCAATGAGCAGTTCTTC
cdr3_aa: CASRGQINEQFF

d_call: .
clone_size: few
j_call: TRBJ2-3
v_call: TRBV6-5
cdr3_nt: TGTGCCAGCAGTTACTCGAGTACAGATACGCAGTATTTT
cdr3_aa: CASSYSSTDTQYF

d_call: TRBD2
clone_size: many
j_call: TRBJ2-1
v_call: TRBV23-1
cdr3_nt: TGCGCCAGCAGTCAATCACTAGCGAACTACAATGAGCAGTTCTTC
cdr3_aa: CASSQSLANYNEQFF

d_call: TRBD1
clone_size: .
j_call: TRBJ2-1
v_call: TRBV19
cdr3_nt: TGTGCCAGTAGCCTAGACAGGGCCAATGAGCAGTTCTTC
cdr3_aa: CASSLDRANEQFF

d_call: .
clone_size: many
j_call: TRBJ2-5
v_call: TRBV10-3
cdr3_nt: TGTGCCATCACAGGGATCGAGACCCAGTACTTC
cdr3_aa: CAITGIETQYF

d_call: .
clone_size: many
j_call: TRBJ1-1
v_call: TRBV20-1
cdr3_nt: TGCAGTGCTAAGCGAGGGGTGAACACTGAAGCTTTCTTT
cdr3_aa: CSAKRGVNTEAFF

d_call: .
clone_size: many
j_call: TRBJ1-1
v_call: TRBV3-1
cdr3_nt: TGTGCCAGCAGCCAAGGGGCGGGGGCAGGTTGGACTGAAGCTTTCTTT
cdr3_aa: CASSQGAGAGWTEAFF

d_call: .
clone_size: many
j_call: TRBJ2-1
v_call: TRBV29-1
cdr3_nt: TGCAGCGTCCAGGAGGCGCAGGTCGGCTTC
cdr3_aa: CSVQEAQVGF

d_call: .
clone_size: many
j_call: TRBJ2-3
v_call: TRBV29-1
cdr3_nt: TGCAGCGGAACTAGGGGAAAGTACACAGATACGCAGTATTTT
cdr3_aa: CSGTRGKYTDTQYF

d_call: TRBD2
clone_size: many
j_call: TRBJ2-3
v_call: TRBV18
cdr3_nt: TGTGCCAGCTCACCGGGACTACGGAACACAGATACGCAGTATTTT
cdr3_aa: CASSPGLRNTDTQYF

d_call: .
clone_size: .
j_call: TRBJ2-3
v_call: TRBV12-5
cdr3_nt: TGTGCTAGTGGTCCGGACGGGGGGCGGCTTGATACGCAGTATTTT
cdr3_aa: CASGPDGGRLDTQYF

d_call: TRBD2
clone_size: many
j_call: TRBJ2-1
v_call: TRBV6-5
cdr3_nt: TGTGCCAGCAGTTACCGGACTAGCGGGAACAATGAGCAGTTCTTC
cdr3_aa: CASSYRTSGNNEQFF

d_call: TRBD2
clone_size: many
j_call: TRBJ2-5
v_call: TRBV20-1
cdr3_nt: TGCAGTGCTAGGGTCCTAGCGGAAGAGACCCAGTACTTC
cdr3_aa: CSARVLAEETQYF

d_call: TRBD1
clone_size: few
j_call: TRBJ2-7
v_call: TRBV10-3
cdr3_nt: TGTGCCATCAGTGACCGGGACAGGGCCTACGAGCAGTACTTC
cdr3_aa: CAISDRDRAYEQYF

d_call: TRBD2
clone_size: many
j_call: TRBJ2-2
v_call: TRBV2
cdr3_nt: TGTGCCAGCAGAGGACTAGCGCAAAACGGGGAGCTGTTTTTT
cdr3_aa: CASRGLAQNGELFF

d_call: .
clone_size: many
j_call: TRBJ1-4
v_call: TRBV28
cdr3_nt: TGTGCCAGCAGTTTATTCTCAGGATTTGAAAAACTGTTTTTT
cdr3_aa: CASSLFSGFEKLFF

d_call: .
clone_size: many
j_call: TRBJ2-3
v_call: TRBV6-5
cdr3_nt: TGTGCCACGACAAACCACGGGACAGATACGCAGTATTTT
cdr3_aa: CATTNHGTDTQYF

d_call: TRBD1
clone_size: many
j_call: TRBJ1-2
v_call: TRBV6-1
cdr3_nt: TGTGCCAGCAGTGAGAGTTTGGCAGGGGGCCTTCTTGGCTACACCTTC
cdr3_aa: CASSESLAGGLLGYTF